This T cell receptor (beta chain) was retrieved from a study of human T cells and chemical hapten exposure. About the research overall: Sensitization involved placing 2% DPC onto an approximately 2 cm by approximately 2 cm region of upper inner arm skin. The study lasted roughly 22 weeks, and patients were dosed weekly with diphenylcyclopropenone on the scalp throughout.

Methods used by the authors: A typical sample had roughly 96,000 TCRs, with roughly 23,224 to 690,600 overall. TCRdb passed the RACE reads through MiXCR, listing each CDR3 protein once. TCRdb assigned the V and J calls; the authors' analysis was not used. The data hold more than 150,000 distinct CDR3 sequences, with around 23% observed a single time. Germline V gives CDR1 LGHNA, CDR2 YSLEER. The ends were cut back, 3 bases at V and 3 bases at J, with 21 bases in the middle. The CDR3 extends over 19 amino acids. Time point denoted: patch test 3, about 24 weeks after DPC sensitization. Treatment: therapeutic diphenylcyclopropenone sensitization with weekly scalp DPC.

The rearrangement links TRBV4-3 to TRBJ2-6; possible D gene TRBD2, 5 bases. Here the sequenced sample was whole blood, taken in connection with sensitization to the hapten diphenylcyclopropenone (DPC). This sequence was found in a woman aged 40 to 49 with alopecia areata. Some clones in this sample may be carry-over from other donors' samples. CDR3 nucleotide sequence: TGCGCCAGCAGCCAGAAACCCGCGAGCGGTGGAGGTGGGGCCAACGTCCTGACTTTC. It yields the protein CASSQKPASGGGGANVLTF.